This T cell receptor (beta chain) was obtained from a study of blood T cell repertoires in COVID-19. CDR3 size: 15 residues. J was trimmed by 0 bases and V by 4 bases; bases with no gene match: 3. Germline V gene data show CDR1 as MNHEY and CDR2 as SMNVEV (reference sequence). Participants came from about two dozen US areas, aged about 18 to 90 years. Cohorts were assigned according to the clinical history that participants reported. Per the study methods: Nucleated cell counts were estimated from reference gene primer amplification. Assay: immunoSEQ multiplex PCR; the TCRdb copy retains only in-frame clones and omits some. From that table come the V and J calls and clone size; the DNA was used to work out D and trimming. In the table there are roughly 160,000 clones, around 80% of which are singletons.

This TCR derives from a woman in her sixties or seventies who had recovered from COVID-19. This sequence joins TRBV27 and TRBJ1-1; 9 nucleotides line up with TRBD1. The sequencing input was PBMCs or T cells enriched from blood (not recorded which). CDR3 protein: CASSSGQGMNTEAFF. DNA of the CDR3: TGTGCCAGCAGTTCCGGACAGGGGATGAACACTGAAGCTTTCTTT.